The 28 T cell receptor beta chains below were found in one sample sequenced in a study of regulatory T cells in long-lasting Graves disease. Time point meaning: newly diagnosed GD, antithyroid drugs for less than 3 months. Extracted PBMC RNA gave rise to the TCR library. Through Arm-PCR of CDR3 regions and iRepertoire HTBI primers, TCR beta libraries were built. TCRdb itself ran the multiplex PCR reads through MiXCR, one entry per CDR3 protein. The table records 350,000 to 500,000 distinct CDR3 sequences, 16% of them present only once. These sequences were also reported in another study, on T cells in Graves' hyperthyroidism and ophthalmopathy.

The sample was peripheral blood mononuclear cells (PBMCs), taken at new diagnosis, from a patient treated with antithyroid drugs. Source of these receptors: a young woman with Graves disease.

This clonotype was observed at least ten times. This rearrangement joins TRBV7-2 to TRBJ2-1; no clear D gene. The CDR3 spans 13 residues. CDR1 SGHTA and CDR2 FQGNSA come from the germline V gene. V shed 2 bases and J shed 8 bases, with 10 bases lying between them. CDR3 sequence: CASSLIRLDEQFF. In nucleotides, the CDR3 is TGTGCCAGCAGCTTAATCCGACTCGATGAGCAGTTCTTC.

This chain uses TRBV29-1 with TRBJ2-7; D gene ambiguous. Trimming removed 2 bases at V and 2 bases at J, with 7 bases between. The CDR3 length is 12 residues. The V gene's germline CDR1 is SQVTM and CDR2 ANQGSEA. The chain's CDR3 is CSVESGPYEQYF. The CDR3, as DNA: TGCAGCGTTGAATCGGGTCCCTACGAGCAGTACTTC.

The chain combines TRBV29-1 with TRBJ2-3; the match to TRBD1 covers 9 bases. J lost 2 bases, V lost 6 bases, and 15 bases had no gene match. Germline V gene lookup returns CDR1 SQVTM and CDR2 ANQGSEA. This CDR3 contains 17 residues. CDR3 sequence: CSVTGTGMTSYTDTQYF. The CDR3, as DNA: TGCAGCGTGACCGGGACAGGGATGACTTCCTACACAGATACGCAGTATTTT.

This clonotype was detected ten times or more. This rearrangement joins TRBV7-8 to TRBJ2-5; D could derive from TRBD1 or TRBD2 (7 bases each). CDR3 length equals 14 residues. Germline CDR1 reads SGHVS; CDR2 reads FQNEAQ. The V end lost 5 bases, the J end lost 5 bases, and 15 bases lay between the germline ends. CDR3: CASSQDREGETQYF. The CDR3 bases are TGTGCCAGCAGCCAAGACAGGGAGGGCGAGACCCAGTACTTC.

The sample holds many counts of this clonotype. This chain links TRBV28 with TRBJ1-5; D is unclear. The V and J ends lost 4 bases and 0 bases respectively, with 16 bases between them. The germline CDR1 and CDR2 sequences are MDHEN and SYDVKM. The CDR3 is 17 residues long. The CDR3 DNA sequence: TGTGCCAGCAGTTCATTCAGTGGAGACAATAGCAATCAGCCCCAGCATTTT. Residues: CASSSFSGDNSNQPQHF. Filled out from reference TRBV28 and TRBJ1-5, the complete variable domain reads DVKVTQSSRYLVKRTGEKVFLECVQDMDHENMFWYRQDPGLGLRLIYFSYDVKMKEKGDIPEGYSVSREKKERFSLILESASTNQTSMYLCASSSFSGDNSNQPQHFGDGTRLSIL.

This clonotype was observed a handful of times. CDR3 region: CASSDIRSSQETQYF. The CDR3 DNA reads as TGTGCCAGCAGTGATATTAGAAGCTCCCAAGAGACCCAGTACTTC. The chain has TRBV25-1 and TRBJ2-5; D remains unclear. Deletions cut 3 bases from V and 1 base from J, with 12 bases between. CDR3 length: 15 amino acids. The germline V gene encodes CDR1 MGHDK and CDR2 SYGVNS.

This clonotype was observed at least ten times. The chain combines TRBV18 with TRBJ2-7; 9 nucleotides agree with TRBD1. Germline V CDR1 and CDR2: KGHSH, LQKENI. The CDR3 sequence is 14 residues long. After removal of 2 bases from V and 7 bases from J, the junction contained 6 bases not matched to a gene. Here the CDR3 reads CASSPAIDRGEQYF. CDR3 DNA: TGTGCCAGCTCACCAGCTATTGACAGGGGGGAGCAGTACTTC.

This clonotype has at least ten counts. The rearrangement joins TRBV13 to TRBJ2-7; maybe TRBD2 (5 bases). Germline V gene data show CDR1 as PRHDT and CDR2 as FYEKMQ (reference sequence). CDR3 length: 15 amino acids. V was trimmed by 5 bases and J by 5 bases, leaving 19 bases between them. The CDR3 sequence: CASSPGRVANNEQYF. The CDR3 DNA is TGTGCCAGCAGCCCGGGGAGAGTGGCAAACAACGAGCAGTACTTC.

This clonotype was observed many times. The chain employs TRBV28 and TRBJ1-5; possible D gene TRBD1, 5 bases. The CDR3 contains 14 residues. The V gene lost 3 bases and the J gene lost 3 bases, with 9 bases spanning the gap. Germline V gives CDR1 MDHEN, CDR2 SYDVKM. Here the CDR3 DNA reads TGTGCCAGCAGTTTGACAGATCCCAATCAGCCCCAGCATTTT. Translation: CASSLTDPNQPQHF.

The chain is built from TRBV12-3 or TRBV12-4 and TRBJ2-1, with 10 bases matching TRBD1. CDR3 length: 12 amino acids. J lost 14 bases, V lost 4 bases, and 5 bases had no gene match. CDR3 in DNA: TGTGCCAGCAGTTCCGGACAGGGGGTGAAGTTCTTC. This translates into CASSSGQGVKFF.

This clonotype was observed many times. The J gene is TRBJ1-1, the V gene TRBV12-3 or TRBV12-4; TRBD1 aligns across 8 bases. V shed 7 bases and J 2 bases; nucleotides not matched to a gene: 6. CDR3 length: 14 amino acids. CDR3 coding DNA: TGTGCCAGCACAGGACAGGGATCCAACACTGAAGCTTTCTTT. Translating gives CASTGQGSNTEAFF.

The chain carries TRBV11-2 and TRBJ2-7, with 13 bases identical to TRBD2. After removal of 5 bases from V and 1 base from J, the junction contained 11 bases not matched to a gene. This CDR3 is built from 18 residues. Germline V gene lookup returns CDR1 SGHAT and CDR2 FQNNGV. DNA for the CDR3: TGTGCCAGCAGCCTTCGGACTAGCGGGAGTGGGGGTTCCTACGAGCAGTACTTC. This sequence encodes CASSLRTSGSGGSYEQYF.

Remarks on this clonotype: A single base is all that separates this from a far larger clone, so a read error is likely. The J gene is TRBJ1-5, the V gene TRBV10-3; 8 positions match TRBD1. Germline trimming cut 11 bases from V and 6 bases from J; bases unmatched to any gene: 12. CDR3 length: 14 residues. Germline CDR1 ENHRY, CDR2 SYGVKD. The CDR3 bases are TGTGCCGGCAGTGAGAGGACAGGGCTTCAGCCCCAGCATTTT. This sequence encodes CAGSERTGLQPQHF.

In its sample, this clonotype was seen once. A much bigger clone sits one base away, suggesting this may be a read error. Here the CDR3 omits its conserved ending phenylalanine or tryptophan, so a read error is the likely source. V gene TRBV29-1 combines with J gene TRBJ2-3, with D perhaps matching TRBD1 (7 bases). Germline lookup yields CDR1 SQVTM and CDR2 ANQGSEA. The V end lost 8 bases, the J end lost 5 bases, and 17 bases lay between the germline ends. This CDR3 contains 13 residues. Here the CDR3 reads CSQGGTLGDTQYL. As DNA, the CDR3 is TGCAGCCAGGGGGGTACCCTGGGAGATACGCAGTATCTT.

This clonotype was seen repeatedly, ten times or more. The V call is TRBV28, the J call TRBJ2-1; the D gene is possibly TRBD2 (6 bases). The CDR3 contains 15 residues. CDR1 MDHEN and CDR2 SYDVKM come from the germline V gene. Trimming removed 3 bases from V and 8 bases from J, with 17 bases in between. Here the CDR3 reads CASSFRDSPSDEQFF. The DNA of the CDR3 is TGTGCCAGCAGTTTTCGGGACTCCCCATCCGATGAGCAGTTCTTC.

The sample holds a few counts of this clonotype. The rearrangement uses TRBV20-1 and TRBJ2-2; 7 bases match TRBD2. The CDR3 loop spans 12 amino acids. Looked up from germline, CDR1 is DFQATT and CDR2 is SNEGSKA (reference sequence). CDR3 residues: CSQGLHTGELFF. The CDR3 nucleotides are TGCAGCCAGGGACTACACACCGGGGAGCTGTTTTTT.

This clonotype was found many times. The chain carries TRBV3-1 and TRBJ2-7; no reliable D call. V shed 2 bases and J shed 4 bases, with 6 bases lying between them. Per germline, CDR1 LGHDT and CDR2 YNNKEL (reference sequence). The CDR3 is 12 residues long. The CDR3 DNA reads as TGTGCCAGCAGCCAACAAGGGTACGAGCAGTACTTC. Translating it yields CASSQQGYEQYF.

CDR3 protein: CASQQRAALLDTQYF. CDR3 nucleotide sequence: TGTGCCAGCCAGCAGCGGGCCGCTTTGCTAGATACGCAGTATTTT. The V call is TRBV6-1, the J call TRBJ2-3; a weak D match, TRBD2 (6 bases). Between the trimmed V and J ends, which lost 8 bases and 5 bases, there was a span of 20 bases. Per germline, CDR1 MNHNS and CDR2 SASEGT. The CDR3 extends over 15 amino acids.

This sequence joins TRBV6-2 or TRBV6-3 and TRBJ2-7; the D call may be TRBD1 or TRBD2 (5 bases each). CDR1 and CDR2 (germline): MNHEY, SVGEGT. The CDR3 spans 14 residues. With 3 bases removed from V and 1 base from J, the gap between germline ends came to 10 bases. The CDR3 loop is CASSYGGPSYEQYF. DNA of the CDR3: TGTGCCAGCAGTTATGGGGGACCTTCCTACGAGCAGTACTTC.

This clonotype was detected ten times or more. The chain couples TRBV20-1 to TRBJ2-1, with 10 bases matching TRBD2. J gave up 8 bases and V 3 bases, and 7 bases lay outside the gene matches. Germline assignment: CDR1 DFQATT and CDR2 SNEGSKA (reference sequence). The CDR3 sequence is 14 residues long. Here the CDR3 DNA reads TGCAGTGCTAGGCCGGGACTAGCGACTCATGAGCAGTTCTTC. Protein sequence: CSARPGLATHEQFF.

This clonotype has a count of ten or more. This chain joins TRBV7-2 and TRBJ2-7; D could derive from TRBD1 or TRBD2 (5 bases each). Trimming took 1 base from V and 2 from J, leaving 6 bases between them. Germline CDR1 SGHTA, CDR2 FQGNSA. This CDR3 has 13 residues. CDR3 region: CASSLGDPYEQYF. CDR3 nucleotides: TGTGCCAGCAGCTTAGGGGACCCCTACGAGCAGTACTTC.

This clonotype was counted ten times or more. This chain uses TRBV28 with TRBJ2-3; D not resolved. Looked up from germline, CDR1 is MDHEN and CDR2 is SYDVKM. CDR3 size: 14 residues. Deletions cut 6 bases from V and 0 bases from J, with 10 bases between. This chain's CDR3 is CASSTAASTDTQYF. DNA of the CDR3: TGTGCCAGCAGCACGGCGGCGAGCACAGATACGCAGTATTTT.

This clonotype was counted ten times or more. The rearrangement uses TRBV28 and TRBJ2-3; 9 bases match TRBD2. The CDR3 runs 19 residues. Germline CDR1 and CDR2: MDHEN and SYDVKM. V was pared by 7 bases and J by 0 bases, with 17 bases of the junction left unmatched. CDR3 nucleotides: TGTGCCAGCACCGGTACGTTAGGACTAGCGAGGCCTAGCACAGATACGCAGTATTTT. Protein: CASTGTLGLARPSTDTQYF.

The chain has TRBV19 and TRBJ2-7; 10 positions agree with TRBD1. Trimming at V came to 2 bases and at J to 5 bases, leaving 3 bases not matched to a gene. The germline V gene encodes CDR1 LNHDA and CDR2 SQIVND (reference sequence). There are 14 residues in the CDR3. CDR3 DNA sequence: TGTGCCAGTAGTATACGCGGACAGGGGGACGAGCAGTACTTC. It specifies CASSIRGQGDEQYF.

This clonotype was seen at least ten times. The CDR3 is CATSRDRRGWLAAGGEQFF. The CDR3 DNA reads as TGTGCCACCAGCAGAGATAGGAGGGGATGGCTAGCCGCCGGCGGTGAGCAGTTCTTC. This chain uses TRBV15 with TRBJ2-1, with D possibly being TRBD2 (6 bases). Trimming shortened V by 0 bases and J by 9 bases, and 27 bases separated the two germline ends. The CDR3 has 19 residues. The germline CDR1 and CDR2 sequences are LNHNV and YYDKDF (reference sequence).

In this sample, this clonotype turned up many times. This chain links TRBV27 with TRBJ1-2, with D perhaps TRBD1 (5 bases). Germline CDR1 and CDR2: MNHEY and SMNVEV (reference sequence). V was cut by 3 bases and J by 4 bases, with 12 bases left in between. The CDR3 runs to 14 residues. CDR3 residues: CASSFQGRGYGYTF. Written as DNA, the CDR3 is TGTGCCAGCAGTTTCCAGGGTAGGGGCTATGGCTACACCTTC.

This clonotype was found a few times. The V call is TRBV27, the J call TRBJ2-4, with a possible D match to TRBD1 (6 bases). V lost 3 bases and J 7 bases, leaving 13 bases between the germline ends. Germline loops: CDR1 MNHEY, CDR2 SMNVEV (reference sequence). The CDR3 totals 14 residues. CDR3 residues: CASSFSGTPNIQYF. CDR3 sequence (DNA): TGTGCCAGCAGTTTTTCCGGGACACCCAACATTCAGTACTTC.

This clonotype appeared a few times. V gene TRBV9 combines with J gene TRBJ2-3, with D possibly being TRBD2 (5 bases). The CDR3 has 13 amino acids. Trimming removed 1 base from V and 6 bases from J, with 9 bases in between. The germline gives CDR1 SGDLS, CDR2 YYNGEE. DNA for the CDR3: TGTGCCAGCAGCGTACGCTCGGGGGATACGCAGTATTTT. Amino acids: CASSVRSGDTQYF.